These T cell receptor beta chains were read from a single sample in a study of response to subunit inactivated influenza vaccine. TCRdb reprocessed the RT-PCR reads via MiXCR and lists one record per CDR3 protein. Here the sample spans about 700,000 distinct CDR3 sequences, about 15% being singletons. The sample in question was PBMCs from blood, obtained around 14 days before vaccination. These receptors were taken from a man between 50 and 59 years old who received an inactivated influenza vaccine. Both conserved end residues are part of each CDR3. The D gene is left open where the match is weak. The size of a clone is reported for some rows only, either as once, few or many, or as a class for expanded clones.

V gene	clone size	J gene	D gene	CDR3 protein	CDR3 DNA
TRBV4-3	many	TRBJ2-1	-	CASSQRGIGYNEQFF	TGCGCCAGCAGCCAAAGGGGAATTGGTTACAATGAGCAGTTCTTC
TRBV2	-	TRBJ2-5	-	CASSGSESGTQYF	TGTGCCAGCAGTGGATCAGAATCAGGGACCCAGTACTTC
TRBV7-6	few	TRBJ2-7	-	CASSLLNGEKKYEQYF	TGTGCCAGCAGCTTACTAAACGGGGAGAAGAAGTACGAGCAGTACTTC
TRBV4-3	-	TRBJ1-6	-	CASSPAQGNSPLHF	TGCGCCAGCAGCCCGGCACAGGGAAATTCACCCCTCCACTTT
TRBV2	few	TRBJ1-1	-	CASSEAGGTEAFF	TGTGCCAGCAGTGAAGCGGGGGGGACTGAAGCTTTCTTT
TRBV6-2/TRBV6-3	-	TRBJ2-3	TRBD1	CASSPGQGRGSVTDTQYF	TGTGCCAGCAGTCCCGGACAGGGGCGAGGATCCGTCACAGATACGCAGTATTTT
TRBV4-2	-	TRBJ2-1	TRBD2	CASSTRFTSGAYNEQFF	TGTGCCAGCAGCACCAGATTTACTAGCGGCGCCTACAATGAGCAGTTCTTC
TRBV27	-	TRBJ2-3	TRBD2	CASSPLAGSSTDTQYF	TGTGCCAGCAGTCCACTAGCGGGCTCTAGCACAGATACGCAGTATTTT
TRBV6-5	-	TRBJ2-7	TRBD1	CASSYSQGAYEQYF	TGTGCCAGCAGTTACTCTCAGGGGGCCTACGAGCAGTACTTC
TRBV20-1	many	TRBJ2-3	TRBD2	CSARDLRGRAGYTQYF	TGCAGTGCTAGAGATCTCCGTGGGAGGGCCGGTTATACGCAGTATTTT
TRBV7-2	-	TRBJ2-3	TRBD2	CASSDYGTSYTDTQYF	TGTGCCAGCAGCGATTATGGGACTAGCTACACAGATACGCAGTATTTT
TRBV2	few	TRBJ2-2	-	CASSVRREYTGELFF	TGTGCCAGCAGTGTTCGACGGGAGTACACCGGGGAGCTGTTTTTT
TRBV30	many	TRBJ1-4	-	CAWSVPRGANEKLFF	TGTGCCTGGAGTGTACCCCGGGGGGCGAATGAAAAACTGTTTTTT
TRBV6-2/TRBV6-3	-	TRBJ2-1	TRBD2	CASKSSGVELSNEQFF	TGTGCCAGCAAATCTAGCGGGGTTGAATTGAGTAATGAGCAGTTCTTC
TRBV7-2	few	TRBJ2-2	-	CASSFGFNTGELFF	TGTGCCAGCAGCTTCGGCTTCAACACCGGGGAGCTGTTTTTT
TRBV29-1	few	TRBJ2-1	TRBD1	CSGAQGAGEQFF	TGCAGCGGGGCGCAGGGGGCCGGGGAGCAGTTCTTC
TRBV6-1	-	TRBJ1-2	TRBD1	CASSEKPDRGRFGYTF	TGTGCCAGCAGTGAGAAGCCGGACAGGGGGCGTTTTGGCTACACCTTC
TRBV5-1	-	TRBJ2-3	TRBD1	CASSPQGSGDTQYF	TGCGCCAGCAGCCCACAGGGGTCGGGAGATACGCAGTATTTT
TRBV10-3	once	TRBJ2-7	TRBD1	CAISATGTASYEQYF	TGTGCCATCAGTGCCACCGGGACAGCCTCCTACGAGCAGTACTTC
TRBV6-8	few	TRBJ2-7	-	CARKSPPGHLYEQYF	TGTGCCAGAAAGAGTCCCCCGGGACACCTTTACGAGCAGTACTTC
TRBV12-3/TRBV12-4	few	TRBJ2-3	TRBD1	CASRRTGVFTDTQYF	TGTGCCAGCAGGCGGACAGGAGTTTTCACAGATACGCAGTATTTT
TRBV11-1	once	TRBJ2-1	TRBD2	CASSLESTSGGFHNEQFF	TGTGCCAGCAGCTTAGAATCCACTAGCGGGGGGTTTCACAATGAGCAGTTCTTC
TRBV20-1	many	TRBJ1-5	-	CSASPGNQPQHF	TGCAGTGCTAGTCCAGGGAATCAGCCCCAGCATTTT
TRBV29-1	few	TRBJ2-3	TRBD2	CSVSGGANTDTQYF	TGCAGCGTCAGCGGGGGGGCCAACACAGATACGCAGTATTTT
TRBV29-1	few	TRBJ2-7	TRBD2	CSGAGVGRNEQYF	TGCAGCGGGGCGGGAGTCGGAAGGAACGAGCAGTACTTC
TRBV30	few	TRBJ2-1	-	CAWSWRVLYNEQFF	TGTGCCTGGAGTTGGAGGGTCCTTTACAATGAGCAGTTCTTC
TRBV24-1	many	TRBJ2-1	TRBD2	CATSDSGLAGVRNEQFF	TGTGCCACCAGTGATTCGGGACTAGCGGGAGTACGGAATGAGCAGTTCTTC
TRBV10-3	many	TRBJ2-1	-	CAISESDYGYNNEQFF	TGTGCCATCAGTGAGTCGGACTATGGCTATAACAATGAGCAGTTCTTC
TRBV14	few	TRBJ1-1	TRBD1	CASSQYRTGRTTEAFF	TGTGCCAGCAGCCAATATAGGACAGGACGAACCACTGAAGCTTTCTTT
TRBV9	few	TRBJ2-3	-	CASSVAWGTSTDTQYF	TGTGCCAGCAGCGTAGCTTGGGGTACTAGCACAGATACGCAGTATTTT
TRBV2	-	TRBJ1-3	-	CASSVQTSGNTIYF	TGTGCCAGCAGTGTTCAGACCTCTGGAAACACCATATATTTT
TRBV28	few	TRBJ1-1	TRBD1	CASSYLTGSTEAFF	TGTGCCAGCAGTTACTTGACAGGGAGCACTGAAGCTTTCTTT
TRBV6-1	many	TRBJ1-6	-	CASKVGFGRSPLHF	TGTGCCAGCAAAGTTGGGTTCGGGCGTTCACCCCTCCACTTT
TRBV6-5	-	TRBJ2-7	-	CASSYLGGFSYEQYF	TGTGCCAGCAGTTATCTAGGAGGGTTCTCCTACGAGCAGTACTTC
TRBV6-1	-	TRBJ2-1	-	CASRWDLVGFF	TGTGCCAGCAGGTGGGACCTCGTGGGGTTCTTC
TRBV28	few	TRBJ2-3	TRBD1	CASSSPGQGLTDTQYF	TGTGCCAGCAGTTCCCCGGGACAGGGGCTTACAGATACGCAGTATTTT
TRBV5-6	-	TRBJ2-2	-	CASSLLGDGTGELFF	TGTGCCAGCAGCTTGTTAGGCGACGGCACCGGGGAGCTGTTTTTT
TRBV7-2	few	TRBJ2-5	TRBD2	CASSARLAGQETQYF	TGTGCCAGCAGCGCCCGACTAGCGGGGCAAGAGACCCAGTACTTC
TRBV6-2/TRBV6-3	-	TRBJ2-7	-	CASNRGEISYEQYF	TGTGCCAGCAACCGCGGAGAAATCTCCTACGAGCAGTACTTC
TRBV7-9	few	TRBJ2-1	TRBD1	CASSSSGTGLREQFF	TGTGCCAGCAGCTCCTCCGGGACAGGGTTGCGTGAGCAGTTCTTC
TRBV7-2	-	TRBJ1-2	-	CASSLGGSSAGYTF	TGTGCCAGCAGCTTAGGCGGGAGTTCAGCTGGCTACACCTTC
TRBV11-2	-	TRBJ2-1	TRBD2	CASSSQGGGGAVVNEQFF	TGTGCCAGCAGCTCGCAGGGCGGCGGGGGGGCCGTAGTCAATGAGCAGTTCTTC
TRBV7-2	-	TRBJ1-5	TRBD1	CASSPRTGGINQPQHF	TGTGCCAGCAGCCCCCGGACAGGGGGCATCAATCAGCCCCAGCATTTT
TRBV7-2	-	TRBJ1-1	-	CASMTGLRLNTEAFF	TGTGCCAGTATGACAGGCCTGAGGCTCAACACTGAAGCTTTCTTT
TRBV18	many	TRBJ2-2	-	CASSPRTANTGELFF	TGTGCCAGCAGCCCGAGGACTGCCAACACCGGGGAGCTGTTTTTT
TRBV14	-	TRBJ1-1	TRBD1	CASSQDTNRGLTMNTEAFF	TGTGCCAGCAGCCAAGATACCAACAGGGGCCTTACAATGAACACTGAAGCTTTCTTT
TRBV5-5	many	TRBJ2-1	-	CASSIANSHYNEQFF	TGTGCCAGCAGCATTGCAAATTCTCACTACAATGAGCAGTTCTTC
TRBV10-3	few	TRBJ2-7	-	CAISEMAGSYEQYF	TGTGCCATCAGTGAGATGGCCGGCTCCTACGAGCAGTACTTC
TRBV12-3/TRBV12-4	many	TRBJ2-1	-	CASSPDTSRVEQFF	TGTGCCAGCAGTCCCGATACTAGCCGGGTCGAGCAGTTCTTC
TRBV2	few	TRBJ1-4	-	CASGALQEKLFF	TGTGCCAGTGGGGCGCTGCAGGAAAAACTGTTTTTT
TRBV24-1	many	TRBJ2-1	-	CATSDSRYNNEQFF	TGTGCCACCAGTGATTCTCGATACAACAATGAGCAGTTCTTC
TRBV28	few	TRBJ2-5	-	CASRTGLKETQYF	TGTGCCAGCAGGACAGGTTTAAAGGAGACCCAGTACTTC
TRBV4-3	-	TRBJ2-7	-	CASSPARRADYEQYF	TGCGCCAGCAGCCCCGCCCGGCGGGCAGACTACGAGCAGTACTTC